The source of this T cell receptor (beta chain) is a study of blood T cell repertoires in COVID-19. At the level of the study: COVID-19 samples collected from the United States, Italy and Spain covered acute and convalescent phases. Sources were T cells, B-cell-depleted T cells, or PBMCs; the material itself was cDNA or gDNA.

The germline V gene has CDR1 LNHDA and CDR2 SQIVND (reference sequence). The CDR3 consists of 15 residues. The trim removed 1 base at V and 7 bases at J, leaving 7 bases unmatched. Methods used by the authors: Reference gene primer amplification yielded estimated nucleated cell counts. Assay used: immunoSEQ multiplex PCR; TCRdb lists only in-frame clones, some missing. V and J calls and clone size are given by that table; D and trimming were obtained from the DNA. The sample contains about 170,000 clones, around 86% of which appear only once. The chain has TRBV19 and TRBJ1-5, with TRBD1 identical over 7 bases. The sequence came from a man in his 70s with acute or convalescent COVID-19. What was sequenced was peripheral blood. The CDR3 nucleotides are TGTGCCAGTAGTATAGCCCCGGCAGGGGGACAGCCCCAGCATTTT. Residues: CASSIAPAGGQPQHF.